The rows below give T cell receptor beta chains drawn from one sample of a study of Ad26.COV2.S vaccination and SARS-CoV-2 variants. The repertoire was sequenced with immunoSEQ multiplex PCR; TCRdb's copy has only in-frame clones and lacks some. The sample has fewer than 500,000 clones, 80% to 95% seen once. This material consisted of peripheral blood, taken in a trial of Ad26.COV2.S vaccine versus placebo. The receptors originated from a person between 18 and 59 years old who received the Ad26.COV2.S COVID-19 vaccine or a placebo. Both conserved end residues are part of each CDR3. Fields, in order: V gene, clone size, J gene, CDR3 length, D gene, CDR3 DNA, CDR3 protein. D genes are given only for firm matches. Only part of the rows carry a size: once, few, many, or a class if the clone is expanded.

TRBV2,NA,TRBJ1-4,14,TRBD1,TGTGCCAGCAGTAAAGACAGGGTGGGGGAAAAACTGTTTTTT,CASSKDRVGEKLFF
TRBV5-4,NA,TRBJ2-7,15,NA,TGTGCCAGCAGCGCCGTACAGGCAGCTACCTACGAGCAGTACTTC,CASSAVQAATYEQYF
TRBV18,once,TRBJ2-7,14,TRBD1,TGTGCCAGCTCACCATGGCAGGGGGCCTACGAGCAGTACTTC,CASSPWQGAYEQYF
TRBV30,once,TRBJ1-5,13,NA,TGTGCCTGGGGGAGGGGTGTTAATCAGCCCCAGCATTTT,CAWGRGVNQPQHF
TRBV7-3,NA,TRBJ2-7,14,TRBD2,TGTGCCAGCAGCTTGGGGGGACTATCCTACGAGCAGTACTTC,CASSLGGLSYEQYF
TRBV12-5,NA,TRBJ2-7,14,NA,TGTGCTAGTGGTTTCGCGGGACCCCGCTACGAGCAGTACTTC,CASGFAGPRYEQYF
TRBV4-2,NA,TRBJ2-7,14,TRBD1,TGTGCCAGCAGCCAAGGGACAGGGGGGAACGAGCAGTACTTC,CASSQGTGGNEQYF
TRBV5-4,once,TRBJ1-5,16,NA,TGTGCCAGCAGCTTGGAATCTGCCAGTTTCAATCAGCCCCAGCATTTT,CASSLESASFNQPQHF
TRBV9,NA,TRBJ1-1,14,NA,TGTGCCAGCAGCGTAATGGGGGTGAACACTGAAGCTTTCTTT,CASSVMGVNTEAFF
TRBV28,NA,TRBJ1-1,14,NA,TGTGCCAGCAGTTCCATTCCAATGAACACTGAAGCTTTCTTT,CASSSIPMNTEAFF
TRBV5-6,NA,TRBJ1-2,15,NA,TGTGCCAGCAGCCTAAACAGACTTGCTAACTATGGCTACACCTTC,CASSLNRLANYGYTF
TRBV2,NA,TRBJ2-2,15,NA,TGTGCCAGCAGGAGGGGCGGACCGAACACCGGGGAGCTGTTTTTT,CASRRGGPNTGELFF
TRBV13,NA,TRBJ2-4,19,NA,TGTGCCAGCAGCTCGAATAGTGGAGCCCCCCGGGCCCGCAAAAACATTCAGTACTTC,CASSSNSGAPRARKNIQYF
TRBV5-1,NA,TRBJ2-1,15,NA,TGCGCCAGCAGCTTGGGTGGGAGTTGGAACAATGAGCAGTTCTTC,CASSLGGSWNNEQFF
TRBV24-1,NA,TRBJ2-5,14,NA,TGTGCCACCAGTGAAGGGGGGAACACGGAGACCCAGTACTTC,CATSEGGNTETQYF
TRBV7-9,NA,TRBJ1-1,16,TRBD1,TGTGCCAGCAGCTCGCCCTCACAGGGGGCAGGCACTGAAGCTTTCTTT,CASSSPSQGAGTEAFF
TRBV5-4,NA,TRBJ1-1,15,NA,TGTGCCAGCAGCTTGGACCTACAAGGAGTCACTGAAGCTTTCTTT,CASSLDLQGVTEAFF
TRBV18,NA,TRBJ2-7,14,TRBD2,TGTGCCAGCTCACCTAATAGCGGGATCTACGAGCAGTACTTC,CASSPNSGIYEQYF
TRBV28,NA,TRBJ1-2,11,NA,TGTGCCACCACAGGGACCTATGGCTACACCTTC,CATTGTYGYTF
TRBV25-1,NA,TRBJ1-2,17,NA,TGTGCCAGCAGTGAAAGATTCGGGGCAAGAAGTAACTATGGCTACACCTTC,CASSERFGARSNYGYTF
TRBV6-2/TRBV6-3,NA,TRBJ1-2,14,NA,TGTGCCAGCAGCCGAATGTCGGGAATTGGCGGCTACACCTTC,CASSRMSGIGGYTF
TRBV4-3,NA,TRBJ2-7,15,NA,TGCGCCAGCAGCCAAGTTCACGGTCGTTCGTACGAGCAGTACTTC,CASSQVHGRSYEQYF
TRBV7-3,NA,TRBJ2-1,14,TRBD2,TGTGCCAGCAGCCATCTAGCGGGAGGGAATGAGCAGTTCTTC,CASSHLAGGNEQFF
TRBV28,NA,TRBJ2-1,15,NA,TGTGCCAGCAGCCCCGGCGGCGGGGCCTACAATGAGCAGTTCTTC,CASSPGGGAYNEQFF
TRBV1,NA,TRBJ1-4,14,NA,TGCACCAGCAGCCAAATTCAGGGAGGTGAAAAACTGTTTTTT,CTSSQIQGGEKLFF
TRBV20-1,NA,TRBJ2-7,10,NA,TGCAGTGTCCATCTCTCCGAGCAGTACTTC,CSVHLSEQYF
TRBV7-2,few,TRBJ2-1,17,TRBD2,TGTGCCAGCAGCTTAAGGCCTAGCGGGAGTTATAGAGATGAGCAGTTCTTC,CASSLRPSGSYRDEQFF
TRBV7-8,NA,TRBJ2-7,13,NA,TGTGCCAGCAGCTTACTAGAACCCTACGAGCAGTACTTC,CASSLLEPYEQYF
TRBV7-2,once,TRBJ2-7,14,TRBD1,TGTGCCAGCAGCTTAGGACAGGGGGGGTACGAGCAGTACTTC,CASSLGQGGYEQYF
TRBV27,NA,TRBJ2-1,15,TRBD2,TGTGCCAGCAACCCGCTGGCTAGCGGGGACAATGAGCAGTTCTTC,CASNPLASGDNEQFF
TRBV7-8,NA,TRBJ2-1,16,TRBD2,TGTGCCAGCAGCCTTGCACCGGCGGGAGTACGGAATGAGCAGTTCTTC,CASSLAPAGVRNEQFF
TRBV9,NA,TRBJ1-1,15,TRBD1,TGTGCCAGCAGCGTAGGGACAGGGTCGAACACTGAAGCTTTCTTT,CASSVGTGSNTEAFF
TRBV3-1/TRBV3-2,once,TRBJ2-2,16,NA,TGTGCCAGCAGCCAAGATCGAGGGTCGAACACCGGGGAGCTGTTTTTT,CASSQDRGSNTGELFF
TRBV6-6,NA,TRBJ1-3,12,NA,TGTGCCAGCAGTTTGACAGGAAACACCATATATTTT,CASSLTGNTIYF
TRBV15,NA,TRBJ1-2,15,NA,TGTGCCACCAGCAGGACCCTGGACGTCTTCTATGGCTACACCTTC,CATSRTLDVFYGYTF
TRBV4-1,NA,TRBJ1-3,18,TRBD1,TGCGCCAGCAGCCAGGAGTCGATCGGACAGGGGGCGGGAAACACCATATATTTT,CASSQESIGQGAGNTIYF
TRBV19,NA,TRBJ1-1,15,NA,TGTGCCAGTAGTTCCACCGGGGGAGGTAGCACTGAAGCTTTCTTT,CASSSTGGGSTEAFF
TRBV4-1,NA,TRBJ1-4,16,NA,TGCGCCAGCAGCCAAAATCAGAACAGGCTTAATGAAAAACTGTTTTTT,CASSQNQNRLNEKLFF
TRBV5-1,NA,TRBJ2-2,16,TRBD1,TGCGCCAGCAGCTTGGATATCGACAGGGACACCGGGGAGCTGTTTTTT,CASSLDIDRDTGELFF
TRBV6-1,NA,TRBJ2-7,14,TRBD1,TGTGCCAGCAGTGAACAAGGACAGGGCTACGAGCAGTACTTC,CASSEQGQGYEQYF
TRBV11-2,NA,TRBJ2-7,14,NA,TGTGCCAGCAGCTTAGACGGGAATAGCAACGAGCAGTACTTC,CASSLDGNSNEQYF
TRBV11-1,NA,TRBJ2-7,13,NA,TGTGCCAGCAGCTTAGGTTTGGGGTACGAGCAGTACTTC,CASSLGLGYEQYF
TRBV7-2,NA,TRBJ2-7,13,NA,TGTGCCAGCAGCTTAGTGTCTGTGGGGCCGGAGTACTTC,CASSLVSVGPEYF
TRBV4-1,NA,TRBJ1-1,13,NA,TGCGCCAGCAGCCAAGACCGCTACACTGAAGCTTTCTTT,CASSQDRYTEAFF
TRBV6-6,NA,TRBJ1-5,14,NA,TGTGCCGTGACCCTAGGGAATAGCAATCAGCCCCAGCATTTT,CAVTLGNSNQPQHF
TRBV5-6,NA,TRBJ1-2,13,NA,TGTGCCAGCAGCTTGGGACAGTGGGGCGGCTACACCTTC,CASSLGQWGGYTF